The 3 T cell receptor beta chains listed next were all sequenced from one sample in a study of blood T cell repertoires in COVID-19. The repertoire was sequenced with immunoSEQ multiplex PCR; TCRdb's copy has only in-frame clones and lacks some. The sample has roughly 150,000 clones; around 84% are singletons. Input material: peripheral blood. All receptors derive from a woman aged 55-70 years with COVID-19, enrolled during active disease.

The chain is built from TRBV27 and TRBJ1-2; D not resolved. This CDR3 region has 12 residues. In germline, CDR1 is MNHEY, CDR2 SMNVEV (reference sequence). Trimming took off 8 bases at V and 3 bases at J, with 10 bases between the two ends. The CDR3 sequence is CASRGNDYGYTF. CDR3 sequence (DNA): TGTGCCAGCCGGGGAAACGACTATGGCTACACCTTC.

V usage is TRBV15 and J usage is TRBJ1-4, with D tentatively TRBD1 (6 bases). Trimming took 0 bases from V and 8 from J, leaving 19 bases between them. CDR1 is LNHNV and CDR2 is YYDKDF in the germline V gene (reference sequence). The CDR3 sequence is 17 residues long. The CDR3 here is CATSRDGPLGGKEKLFF. CDR3 sequence (DNA): TGTGCCACCAGCAGAGACGGACCACTAGGGGGAAAGGAAAAACTGTTTTTT.

The chain couples TRBV30 to TRBJ1-2, with D perhaps TRBD1 (5 bases). Looked up from germline, CDR1 is GTSNPN and CDR2 is SVGIG (reference sequence). V lost 3 bases and J 4 bases, leaving 18 bases between the germline ends. This CDR3 is 15 amino acids long. CDR3 nucleotides: TGTGCCTGGAGCGCCGGAGGGACCGACGGCTATGGCTACACCTTC. This codes for CAWSAGGTDGYGYTF.